This T cell receptor beta chain was sequenced in a study of T-cell reconstitution after alpha-beta-depleted transplantation in children. Germline values: CDR1 MNHEY, CDR2 SMNVEV (reference sequence). The CDR3 is 13 residues long. V shed 6 bases and J shed 4 bases, with 11 bases lying between them. The authors prepared the TCRbeta library with unique molecular identifiers. MiXCR was run by TCRdb on the PCR reads, yielding one entry per CDR3 protein. Here the sample spans about 510,000 distinct CDR3 sequences, 11% being singletons. The sequence derives from a female patient aged 2-9 years who had a stem cell transplant for aplastic anemia, so the T cells may come from the graft donor. V and J are TRBV27 and TRBJ2-3, with D perhaps matching TRBD1 (6 bases). Sequenced material: PBMCs, mostly from graft donor cells, taken 180 days after TCRalphabeta/CD19-depleted stem cell transplant. The CDR3 sequence: CASSQGSADTQYF. CDR3 DNA sequence: TGTGCCAGCAGCCAGGGGTCGGCAGATACGCAGTATTTT.